Following are 21 T cell receptor beta chains from one sample sequenced in a study of T cell changes during pregnancy in multiple sclerosis (dated by TCRdb to the late 2010s). Library prep was done by the immunoSEQ multiplex PCR assay. Here the immuneACCESS table is served through TCRdb, limited to in-frame sequences with V and J called. Missing clones are a known gap in these copies; in checked studies unresolved V genes cover under half, and the rest lacks a known reason. For this sample there are 58,000 or so clones; about 90% appear just once. The top ten clonotypes cover about 2.5% of the sample. The specimen comprised peripheral blood, sampled in the first trimester of pregnancy. The source of these receptors is a female donor with multiple sclerosis, enrolled in a pregnancy study.

This chain's CDR3 is CASSVGSGNTGELFF. The CDR3 nucleotides read TGTGCCAGCAGCGTAGGTAGCGGGAACACCGGGGAGCTGTTTTTT. This chain connects TRBV9 to TRBJ2-2, with D possibly being TRBD2 (6 bases). V was cut by 0 bases and J by 1 base, with 7 bases left in between. Germline V gene sequence: CDR1 SGDLS, CDR2 YYNGEE. CDR3 length equals 15 residues.

The rearrangement joins TRBV4-3 to TRBJ2-7; 7 bases match TRBD1. Germline CDR1 reads LGHNA; CDR2 reads YSLEER. This CDR3 comprises 16 residues. The V segment lost 0 bases and the J segment 3 bases; nucleotides outside the gene matches: 8. CDR3 sequence (DNA): TGCGCCAGCAGCCAAGATTCCGGGACAGTAATCTACGAGCAGTACTTC. Protein sequence: CASSQDSGTVIYEQYF.

The chain links TRBV7-8 to TRBJ2-5; possibly TRBD2 for D (5 bases). CDR1 is SGHVS, CDR2 FQNEAQ, per germline. V lost 5 bases, J lost 1 base, and 14 bases lay in between. The CDR3 is 15 amino acids. The CDR3 nucleotides read TGTGCCAGCAGCGCCACGACTAAAATCCAAGAGACCCAGTACTTC. Residues: CASSATTKIQETQYF.

This chain joins TRBV10-3 and TRBJ1-6, with D uncertain. Trimming pared 3 bases from V and 10 bases from J, leaving 7 bases between. This CDR3 comprises 12 residues. CDR1 is ENHRY and CDR2 is SYGVKD in the germline V gene. The CDR3 DNA follows: TGTGCCATCAGTGATGAGTCGTCACCCCTCCACTTT. Protein product: CAISDESSPLHF.

J is TRBJ2-5 and V is TRBV5-5; weak D call: TRBD1 (6 bases). Trimming pared 0 bases from V and 4 bases from J, leaving 7 bases between. The germline gives CDR1 SGHKS, CDR2 YYEKEE (reference sequence). This CDR3 region has 13 residues. The CDR3 here is CASSLAGAETQYF. For the CDR3, the DNA is TGTGCCAGCAGCTTGGCAGGGGCAGAGACCCAGTACTTC.

This sequence joins TRBV19 and TRBJ1-1, with D possibly matching TRBD1 (6 bases). CDR1 and CDR2 (germline): LNHDA, SQIVND (reference sequence). The V end lost 3 bases, the J end lost 1 base, and 9 bases lay between the germline ends. There are 14 residues in the CDR3. Here the CDR3 DNA reads TGTGCCAGTAGTATGGGGGCAGGGAACACTGAAGCTTTCTTT. It yields the protein CASSMGAGNTEAFF.

V usage is TRBV27 and J usage is TRBJ2-6, with D tentatively TRBD1 (6 bases). V lost 5 bases to trimming and J lost 0 bases, with 14 bases between them. CDR3 length equals 17 residues. CDR1 and CDR2 (germline): MNHEY, SMNVEV (reference sequence). The CDR3 DNA is TGTGCCAGCAGTGATCCGGGACATGGCTCTGGGGCCAACGTCCTGACTTTC. Its protein product is CASSDPGHGSGANVLTF.

J is TRBJ1-3 and V is TRBV11-2, with 10 bases lining up with TRBD1. Trimming at V came to 3 bases and at J to 2 bases, leaving 7 bases not matched to a gene. The CDR3 spans 17 residues. Germline V lookup: CDR1 SGHAT, CDR2 FQNNGV. In DNA form, the CDR3 reads TGTGCCAGCAGCTTTACCTCCGGGACAGGGGCTGGAAACACCATATATTTT. Translated: CASSFTSGTGAGNTIYF.

This chain uses TRBV28 with TRBJ2-5; the D gene is possibly TRBD2 (6 bases). CDR1 is MDHEN, CDR2 SYDVKM, per germline. The V gene lost 3 bases and the J gene lost 4 bases, with 12 bases spanning the gap. CDR3 length: 14 amino acids. CDR3 sequence reads: CASSFTGVIETQYF. CDR3 nucleotides: TGTGCCAGCAGTTTCACGGGGGTGATAGAGACCCAGTACTTC.

V and J are TRBV6-5 and TRBJ1-2, with 9 bases that match TRBD1. Germline loops: CDR1 MNHEY, CDR2 SVGAGI. The V and J ends lost 2 bases and 10 bases, in that order; junction bases with no gene match: 5. The CDR3 sequence is 13 residues long. In DNA, the CDR3 is TGTGCCAGCAGTTACCGGGACAGGGAGGTCTACACCTTC. It is translated as CASSYRDREVYTF.

This chain uses TRBV10-3 with TRBJ2-5; 9 bases match TRBD2. The CDR3 totals 15 residues. J was trimmed by 4 bases and V by 0 bases; bases with no gene match: 3. Germline CDR1 and CDR2: ENHRY and SYGVKD. As DNA, the CDR3 is TGTGCCATCAGTGAGTCGGGACTAGCAGGAGAGACCCAGTACTTC. Protein sequence: CAISESGLAGETQYF.

The CDR3, as DNA: TGTGCCAGCGCCCGTGGAGGGAGCACAGATACGCAGTATTTT. Its protein product is CASARGGSTDTQYF. This rearrangement joins TRBV28 to TRBJ2-3, with D possibly TRBD2 on 6 matching bases. V was shortened by 8 bases and J by 0 bases, with 12 bases between the two germline ends. Germline CDR1 is MDHEN and CDR2 is SYDVKM. This CDR3 has 14 amino acids.

On this clone: Sequence at one end of the junction differs from germline and may be a read error. The chain combines TRBV7-7 with TRBJ2-2; D call uncertain. Germline V gives CDR1 SSHAT, CDR2 FNYEAQ (reference sequence). The CDR3 contains 14 residues. For the CDR3, the DNA is TGTGCTAGCAGCTTTAGCTTAGAGACCGGGGAGCTGTTTTTT. Translation: CASSFSLETGELFF.

This chain uses TRBV5-1 with TRBJ2-1; TRBD2 aligns across 7 bases. After removal of 4 bases from V and 0 bases from J, the junction contained 7 bases not matched to a gene. CDR3 length: 16 amino acids. Germline values: CDR1 SGHRS, CDR2 YFSETQ. CDR3 amino acids: CASSAREGSSYNEQFF. Written as DNA, the CDR3 is TGCGCCAGCAGCGCTAGGGAGGGGAGCTCCTACAATGAGCAGTTCTTC.

The gene calls are TRBV29-1 and TRBJ2-7; the D gene is possibly TRBD2 (5 bases). V gave up 0 bases and J gave up 6 bases, with 21 bases separating them. The CDR3 extends over 16 amino acids. The germline gives CDR1 SQVTM, CDR2 ANQGSEA. The CDR3 DNA reads TGCAGCGTTGAAGATCCGGGATCCCCTTATTTCGGCGAGCAGTACTTC. Translating gives CSVEDPGSPYFGEQYF.

This clone was observed a single time. The chain uses TRBV28 and TRBJ1-2; a weak D match, TRBD1 (6 bases). V lost 7 bases to trimming and J lost 2 bases, with 11 bases between them. The CDR3 covers 13 residues. Germline CDR1 MDHEN, CDR2 SYDVKM. This CDR3 reads CASTGQSNYGYTF. The CDR3 DNA is TGTGCCAGCACCGGACAGTCCAACTATGGCTACACCTTC.

The chain has TRBV9 and TRBJ1-1; D uncertain. The CDR3 extends over 14 amino acids. Looked up from germline, CDR1 is SGDLS and CDR2 is YYNGEE. V dropped 0 bases and J dropped 4 bases, with 10 bases sitting between them. The CDR3 spells CASSVATIGTEAFF. For the CDR3, the DNA is TGTGCCAGCAGCGTAGCCACCATCGGCACTGAAGCTTTCTTT.

V gene TRBV7-2 combines with J gene TRBJ2-7, with TRBD2 matching over 11 bases. The V gene's germline CDR1 is SGHTA and CDR2 FQGNSA. Germline trimming cut 1 base from V and 3 bases from J; bases unmatched to any gene: 5. The CDR3 contains 16 residues. The CDR3 loop reads CASSLGTSGRVYEQYF. The CDR3, as DNA: TGTGCCAGCAGCTTAGGAACTAGCGGGAGAGTCTACGAGCAGTACTTC.

V gene TRBV11-2 combines with J gene TRBJ2-1, with 10 positions matching TRBD2. Germline lookup yields CDR1 SGHAT and CDR2 FQNNGV. The CDR3 sequence is 16 residues long. V shed 3 bases, J shed 2 bases, and the junction held 4 bases outside the gene matches. CDR3 in amino acids: CASSFHTSGTYNEQFF. DNA of the CDR3: TGTGCCAGCAGCTTCCACACTAGCGGGACCTACAATGAGCAGTTCTTC. Based on the CDR3 plus reference TRBV11-2 and TRBJ2-1, the full variable domain is EAGVAQSPRYKIIEKRQSVAFWCNPISGHATLYWYQQILGQGPKLLIQFQNNGVVDDSQLPKDRFSAERLKGVDSTLKIQPAKLEDSAVYLCASSFHTSGTYNEQFFGPGTRLTVL.

The rearrangement links TRBV27 to TRBJ2-1, with 7 bases lining up with TRBD1. V lost 3 bases to trimming and J lost 1 base; unmatched junction nucleotides: 3. This CDR3 comprises 15 residues. Germline CDR1 and CDR2: MNHEY and SMNVEV (reference sequence). The CDR3 DNA reads as TGTGCCAGCAGTTTCGGGACAGTTTCCTACAATGAGCAGTTCTTC. As protein: CASSFGTVSYNEQFF.

The V gene is TRBV5-6, the J gene TRBJ2-7; D remains ambiguous. Germline CDR1 is SGHDT and CDR2 is YYEEEE. The CDR3 length is 12 residues. Trimming left V 4 bases short and J 7 bases short, with 12 bases between. The CDR3 protein is CASSPAGGEQYF. The DNA for the CDR3 is TGTGCCAGCAGCCCAGCAGGTGGGGAGCAGTACTTC. The whole variable domain, filled in from reference TRBV5-6 and TRBJ2-7, reads DAGVTQSPTHLIKTRGQQVTLRCSPKSGHDTVSWYQQALGQGPQFIFQYYEEEERQRGNFPDRFSGHQFPNYSSELNVNALLLGDSALYLCASSPAGGEQYFGPGTRLTVT.